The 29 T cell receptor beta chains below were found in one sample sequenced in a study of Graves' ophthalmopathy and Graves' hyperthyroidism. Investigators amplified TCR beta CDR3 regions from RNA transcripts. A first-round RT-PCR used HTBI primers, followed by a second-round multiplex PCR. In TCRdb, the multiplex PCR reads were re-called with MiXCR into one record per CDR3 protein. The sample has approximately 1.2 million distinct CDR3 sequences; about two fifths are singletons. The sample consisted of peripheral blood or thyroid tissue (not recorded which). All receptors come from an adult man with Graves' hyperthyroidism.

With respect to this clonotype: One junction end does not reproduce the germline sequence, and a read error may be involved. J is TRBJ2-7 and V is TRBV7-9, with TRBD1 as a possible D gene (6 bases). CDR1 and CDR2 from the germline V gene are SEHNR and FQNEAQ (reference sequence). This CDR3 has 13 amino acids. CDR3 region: CASGDRSSYEQYF. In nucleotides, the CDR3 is TGTGCCAGCGGCGACAGGAGCTCCTACGAGCAGTACTTT.

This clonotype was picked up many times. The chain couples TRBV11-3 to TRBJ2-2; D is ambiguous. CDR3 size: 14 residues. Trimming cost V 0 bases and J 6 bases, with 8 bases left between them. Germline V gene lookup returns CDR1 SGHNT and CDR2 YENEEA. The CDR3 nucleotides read TGTGCCAGCAGCTTAGAGTTTCGCTCCGGGGAGCTGTTTTTT. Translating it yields CASSLEFRSGELFF.

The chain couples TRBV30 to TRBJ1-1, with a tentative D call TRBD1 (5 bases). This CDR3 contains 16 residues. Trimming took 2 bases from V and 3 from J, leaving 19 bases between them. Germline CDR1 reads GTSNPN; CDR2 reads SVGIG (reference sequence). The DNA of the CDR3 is TGTGCCTGGAGTCTCCGACAGTTCTTCAGGGACACTGAAGCTTTCTTT. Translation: CAWSLRQFFRDTEAFF.

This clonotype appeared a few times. The CDR3 coding sequence is TGTGCCAGCAGCTCGGGGACGGAAAGGGTTCGAGAGCAGTACTTC. It is translated as CASSSGTERVREQYF. The chain couples TRBV5-5 to TRBJ2-7; perhaps D is TRBD1 or TRBD2 (5 bases each). Germline V gene sequence: CDR1 SGHKS, CDR2 YYEKEE (reference sequence). The length of the CDR3 is 15 residues. The ends were cut back, 3 bases at V and 7 bases at J, with 20 bases in the middle. The full variable domain, with the rest looked up from reference TRBV5-5 and TRBJ2-7, is DAGVTQSPTHLIKTRGQQVTLRCSPISGHKSVSWYQQVLGQGPQFIFQYYEKEERGRGNFPDRFSARQFPNYSSELNVNALLLGDSALYLCASSSGTERVREQYFGPGTRLTVT.

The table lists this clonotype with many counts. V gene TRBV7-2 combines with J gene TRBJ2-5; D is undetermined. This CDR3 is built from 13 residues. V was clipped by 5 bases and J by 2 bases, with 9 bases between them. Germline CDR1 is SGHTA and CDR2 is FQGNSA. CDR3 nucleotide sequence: TGTGCCAGCAGCCTCTTAAAACAAGAGACCCAGTACTTC. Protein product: CASSLLKQETQYF.

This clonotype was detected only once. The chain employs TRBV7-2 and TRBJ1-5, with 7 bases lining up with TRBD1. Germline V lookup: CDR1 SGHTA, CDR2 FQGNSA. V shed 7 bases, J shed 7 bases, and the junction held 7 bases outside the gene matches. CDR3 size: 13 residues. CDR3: CASKGQGVQPQHF. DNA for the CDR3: TGTGCCAGCAAGGGGCAGGGGGTCCAGCCCCAGCATTTT.

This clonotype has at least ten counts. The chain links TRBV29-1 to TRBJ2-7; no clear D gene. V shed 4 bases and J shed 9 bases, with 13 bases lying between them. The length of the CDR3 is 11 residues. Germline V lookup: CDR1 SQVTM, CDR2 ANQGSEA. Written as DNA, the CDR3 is TGCAGCGTTGTTAGGGCACTTCGGCAGTACTTC. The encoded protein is CSVVRALRQYF.

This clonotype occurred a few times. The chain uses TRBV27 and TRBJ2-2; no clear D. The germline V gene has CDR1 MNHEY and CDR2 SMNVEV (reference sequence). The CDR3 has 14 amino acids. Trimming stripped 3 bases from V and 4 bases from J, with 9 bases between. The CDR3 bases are TGTGCCAGCAGTTTTTCCATTCTCACCGGGGAGCTGTTTTTT. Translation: CASSFSILTGELFF.

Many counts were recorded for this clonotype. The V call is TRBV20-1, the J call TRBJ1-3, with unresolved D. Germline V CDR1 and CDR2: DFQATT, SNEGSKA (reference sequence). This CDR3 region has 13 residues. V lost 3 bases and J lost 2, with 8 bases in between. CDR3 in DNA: TGCAGTGCTAGTCCGCACGCTGGAAACACCATATATTTT. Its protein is CSASPHAGNTIYF.

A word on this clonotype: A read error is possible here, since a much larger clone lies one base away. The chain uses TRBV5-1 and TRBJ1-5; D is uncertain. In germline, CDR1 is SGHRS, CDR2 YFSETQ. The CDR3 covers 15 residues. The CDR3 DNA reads TGCGCCAGCAGCTTGGATGGATTTAGCGATCAGCCCCAGCATTTT. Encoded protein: CASSLDGFSDQPQHF.

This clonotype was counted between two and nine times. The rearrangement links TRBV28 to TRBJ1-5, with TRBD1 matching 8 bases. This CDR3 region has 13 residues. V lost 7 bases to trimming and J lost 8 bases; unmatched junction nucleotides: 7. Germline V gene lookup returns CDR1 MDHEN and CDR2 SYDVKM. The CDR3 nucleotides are TGTGCCAGCACCCCGGACAGGGTGAAGCCCCAGCATTTT. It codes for CASTPDRVKPQHF.

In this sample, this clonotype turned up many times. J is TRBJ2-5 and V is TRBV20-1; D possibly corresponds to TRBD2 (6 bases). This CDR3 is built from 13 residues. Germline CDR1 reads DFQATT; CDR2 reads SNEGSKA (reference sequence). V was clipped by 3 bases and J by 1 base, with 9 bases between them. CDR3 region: CSARVGGQETQYF. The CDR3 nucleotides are TGCAGTGCTAGGGTGGGGGGCCAAGAGACCCAGTACTTC.

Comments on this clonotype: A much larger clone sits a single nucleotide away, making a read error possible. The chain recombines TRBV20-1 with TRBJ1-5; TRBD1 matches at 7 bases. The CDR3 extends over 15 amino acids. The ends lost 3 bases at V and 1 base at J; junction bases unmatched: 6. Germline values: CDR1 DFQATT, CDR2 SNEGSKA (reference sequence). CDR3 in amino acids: CSASRHRGSNQPQHF. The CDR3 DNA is TGCAGTGCTAGTCGGCACAGGGGCAGCAATCAGCCCCAGCATTTT.

CDR3 DNA sequence: TGCAGCGTTGAAAGGACAGGGCTTAGATATGGCTACACCTTC. The encoded protein is CSVERTGLRYGYTF. This sequence joins TRBV29-1 and TRBJ1-2; 8 positions agree with TRBD1. The CDR3 loop spans 14 amino acids. The ends lost 2 bases at V and 5 bases at J; junction bases unmatched: 7. CDR1 SQVTM and CDR2 ANQGSEA come from the germline V gene. The full variable domain, with the rest looked up from reference TRBV29-1 and TRBJ1-2, is SAVISQKPSRDICQRGTSLTIQCQVDSQVTMMFWYRQQPGQSLTLIATANQGSEATYESGFVIDKFPISRPNLTFSTLTVSNMSPEDSSIYLCSVERTGLRYGYTFGSGTRLTVV.

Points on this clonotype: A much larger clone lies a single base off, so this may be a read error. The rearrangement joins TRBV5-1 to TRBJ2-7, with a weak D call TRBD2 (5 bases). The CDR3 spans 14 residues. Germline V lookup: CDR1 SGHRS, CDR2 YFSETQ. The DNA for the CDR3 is TGCGCCAGCAGCTGGAGCGGACGCTCCTACGGGCAGTACTTC. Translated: CASSWSGRSYGQYF.

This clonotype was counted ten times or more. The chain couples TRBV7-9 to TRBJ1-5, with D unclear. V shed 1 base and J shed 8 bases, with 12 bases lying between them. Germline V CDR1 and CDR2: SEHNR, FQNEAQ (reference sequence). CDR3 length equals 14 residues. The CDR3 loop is CASSLESPSEPQHF. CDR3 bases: TGTGCCAGCAGCTTAGAATCTCCATCGGAGCCCCAGCATTTT.

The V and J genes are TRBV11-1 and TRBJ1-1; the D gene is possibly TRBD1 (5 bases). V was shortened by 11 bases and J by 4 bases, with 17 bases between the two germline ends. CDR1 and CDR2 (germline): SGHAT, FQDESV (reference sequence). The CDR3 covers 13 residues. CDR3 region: CAWRTSGSTEAFF. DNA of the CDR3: TGTGCCTGGAGAACATCAGGGAGCACTGAAGCTTTCTTT.

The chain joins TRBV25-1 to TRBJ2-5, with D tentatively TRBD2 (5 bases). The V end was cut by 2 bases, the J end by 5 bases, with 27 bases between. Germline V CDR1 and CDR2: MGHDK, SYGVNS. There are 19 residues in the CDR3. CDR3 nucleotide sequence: TGTGCCAGCAGTGAACCTCAAGTTTCGGGGTGGAACACCGGGGAGACCCAGTACTTC. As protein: CASSEPQVSGWNTGETQYF.

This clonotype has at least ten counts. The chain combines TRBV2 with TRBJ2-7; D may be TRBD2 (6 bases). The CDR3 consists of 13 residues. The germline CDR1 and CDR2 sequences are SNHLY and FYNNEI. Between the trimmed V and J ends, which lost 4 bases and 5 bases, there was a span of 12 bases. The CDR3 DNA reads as TGTGCCAGCAGTGGGAGGGGATGGGACGAGCAGTACTTC. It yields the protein CASSGRGWDEQYF.

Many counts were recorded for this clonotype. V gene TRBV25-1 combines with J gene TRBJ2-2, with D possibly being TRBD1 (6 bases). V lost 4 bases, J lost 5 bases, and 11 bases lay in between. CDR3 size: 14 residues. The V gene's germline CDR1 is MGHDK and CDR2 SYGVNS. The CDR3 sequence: CASSGTARTGELFF. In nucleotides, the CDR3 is TGTGCCAGCAGTGGGACAGCCCGGACCGGGGAGCTGTTTTTT.

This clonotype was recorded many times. CDR3 DNA: TGCAGTGCTCTCGGACAGGGACATCAGCCCCAGCATTTT. Its protein is CSALGQGHQPQHF. The chain combines TRBV20-1 with TRBJ1-5, with TRBD1 identical over 8 bases. Germline V gives CDR1 DFQATT, CDR2 SNEGSKA (reference sequence). With 5 bases clipped from V and 5 bases from J, the junction kept 5 bases outside the gene matches. CDR3 size: 13 residues.

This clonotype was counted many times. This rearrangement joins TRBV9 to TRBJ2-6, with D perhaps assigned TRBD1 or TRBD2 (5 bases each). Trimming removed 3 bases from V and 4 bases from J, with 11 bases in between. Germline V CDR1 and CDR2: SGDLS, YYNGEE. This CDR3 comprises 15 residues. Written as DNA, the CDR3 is TGTGCCAGCAGCGGTTTAGGGACCGGGGCCAACGTCCTGACTTTC. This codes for CASSGLGTGANVLTF.

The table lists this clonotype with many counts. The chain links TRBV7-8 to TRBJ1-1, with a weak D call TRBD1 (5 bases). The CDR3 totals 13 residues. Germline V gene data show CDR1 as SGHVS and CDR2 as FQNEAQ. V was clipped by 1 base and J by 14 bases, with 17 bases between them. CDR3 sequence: CASSLVSQGGKFF. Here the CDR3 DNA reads TGTGCCAGCAGCTTAGTCAGCCAGGGCGGGAAATTCTTT.

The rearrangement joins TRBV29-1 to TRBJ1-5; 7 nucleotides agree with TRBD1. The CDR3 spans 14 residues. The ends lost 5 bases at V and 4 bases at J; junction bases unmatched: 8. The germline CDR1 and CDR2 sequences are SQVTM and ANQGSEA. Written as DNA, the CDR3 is TGCAGCGTTCGGGTCGGGACAGAAAATCAGCCCCAGCATTTT. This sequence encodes CSVRVGTENQPQHF.

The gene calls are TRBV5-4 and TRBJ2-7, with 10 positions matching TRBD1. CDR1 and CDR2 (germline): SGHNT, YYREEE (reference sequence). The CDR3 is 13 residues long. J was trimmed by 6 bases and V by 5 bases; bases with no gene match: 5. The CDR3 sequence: CASRGQGRTEQYF. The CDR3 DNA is TGTGCCAGCAGGGGACAGGGGCGAACCGAGCAGTACTTC.

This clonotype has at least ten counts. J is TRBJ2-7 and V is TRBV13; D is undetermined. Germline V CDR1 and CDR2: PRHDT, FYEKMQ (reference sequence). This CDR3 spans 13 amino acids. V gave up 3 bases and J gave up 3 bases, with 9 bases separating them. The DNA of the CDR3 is TGTGCCAGCAGCTTGTTACTGGGCTACGAGCAGTACTTC. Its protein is CASSLLLGYEQYF.

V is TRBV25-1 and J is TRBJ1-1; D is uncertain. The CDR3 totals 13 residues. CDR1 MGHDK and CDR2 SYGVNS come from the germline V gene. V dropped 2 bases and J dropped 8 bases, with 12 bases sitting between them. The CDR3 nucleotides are TGTGCCAGCAGTGAAGGAAATACCTACGAAGCTTTCTTT. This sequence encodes CASSEGNTYEAFF.

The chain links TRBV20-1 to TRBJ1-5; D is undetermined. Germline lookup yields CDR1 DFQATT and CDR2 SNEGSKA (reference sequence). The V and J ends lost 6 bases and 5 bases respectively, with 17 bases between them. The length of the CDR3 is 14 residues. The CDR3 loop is CSATPGRNDQPQHF. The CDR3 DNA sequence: TGCAGTGCAACACCCGGACGGAACGATCAGCCCCAGCATTTT.

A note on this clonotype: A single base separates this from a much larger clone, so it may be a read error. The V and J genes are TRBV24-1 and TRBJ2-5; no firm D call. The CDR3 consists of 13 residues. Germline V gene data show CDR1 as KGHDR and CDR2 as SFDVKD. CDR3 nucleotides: TGTGCCAGCAGTTACCCGTTCCAAGAGACCCAGTACTTC. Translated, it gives CASSYPFQETQYF.